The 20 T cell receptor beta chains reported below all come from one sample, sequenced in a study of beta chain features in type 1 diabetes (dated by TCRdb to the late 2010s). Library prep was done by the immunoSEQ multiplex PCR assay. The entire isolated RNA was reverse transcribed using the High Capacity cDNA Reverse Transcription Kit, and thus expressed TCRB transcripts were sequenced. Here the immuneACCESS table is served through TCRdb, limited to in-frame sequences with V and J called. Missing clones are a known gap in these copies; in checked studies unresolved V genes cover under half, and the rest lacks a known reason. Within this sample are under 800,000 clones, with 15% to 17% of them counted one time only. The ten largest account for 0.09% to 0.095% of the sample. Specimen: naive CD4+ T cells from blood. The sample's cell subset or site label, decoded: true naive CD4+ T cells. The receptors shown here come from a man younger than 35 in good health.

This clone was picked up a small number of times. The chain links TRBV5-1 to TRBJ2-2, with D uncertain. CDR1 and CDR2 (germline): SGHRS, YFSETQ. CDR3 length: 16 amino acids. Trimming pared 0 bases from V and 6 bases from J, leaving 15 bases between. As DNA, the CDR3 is TGCGCCAGCAGCTTGGCGGCAGTCCTGTCGGCCGGGGAGCTGTTTTTT. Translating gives CASSLAAVLSAGELFF.

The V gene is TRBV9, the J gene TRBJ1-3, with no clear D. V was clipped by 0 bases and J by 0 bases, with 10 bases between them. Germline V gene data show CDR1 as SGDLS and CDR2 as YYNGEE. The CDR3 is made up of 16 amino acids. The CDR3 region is CASSVAVRNSGNTIYF. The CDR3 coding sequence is TGTGCCAGCAGCGTAGCTGTTCGAAACTCTGGAAACACCATATATTTT. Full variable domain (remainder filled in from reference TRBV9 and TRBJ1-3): DSGVTQTPKHLITATGQRVTLRCSPRSGDLSVYWYQQSLDQGLQFLIQYYNGEERAKGNILERFSAQQFPDLHSELNLSSLELGDSALYFCASSVAVRNSGNTIYFGEGSWLTVV.

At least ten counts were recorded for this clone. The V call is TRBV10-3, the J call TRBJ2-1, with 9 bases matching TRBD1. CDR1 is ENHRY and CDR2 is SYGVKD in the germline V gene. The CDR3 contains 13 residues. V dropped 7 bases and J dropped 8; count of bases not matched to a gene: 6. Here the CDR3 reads CAITGQGLYEQFF. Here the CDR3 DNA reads TGTGCCATCACAGGACAGGGGTTGTATGAGCAGTTCTTC.

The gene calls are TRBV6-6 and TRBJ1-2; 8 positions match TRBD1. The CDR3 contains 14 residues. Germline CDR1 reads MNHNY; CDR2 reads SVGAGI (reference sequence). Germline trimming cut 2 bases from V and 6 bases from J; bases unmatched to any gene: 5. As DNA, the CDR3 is TGTGCCAGCAGTTACCGACAGGGGATCGATGGCTACACCTTC. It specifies CASSYRQGIDGYTF.

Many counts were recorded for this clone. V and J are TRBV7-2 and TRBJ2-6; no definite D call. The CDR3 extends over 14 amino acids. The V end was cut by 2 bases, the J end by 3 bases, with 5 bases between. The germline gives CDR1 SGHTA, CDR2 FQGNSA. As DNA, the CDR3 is TGTGCCAGCAGCTTACAAAGTGGGGCCAACGTCCTGACTTTC. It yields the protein CASSLQSGANVLTF.

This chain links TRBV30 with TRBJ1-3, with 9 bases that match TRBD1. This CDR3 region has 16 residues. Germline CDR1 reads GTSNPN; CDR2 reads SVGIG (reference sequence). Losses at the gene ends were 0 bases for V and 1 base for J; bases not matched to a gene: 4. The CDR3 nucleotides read TGTGCCTGGAGTGTAAGACAGGGGGTTTCTGGAAACACCATATATTTT. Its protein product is CAWSVRQGVSGNTIYF.

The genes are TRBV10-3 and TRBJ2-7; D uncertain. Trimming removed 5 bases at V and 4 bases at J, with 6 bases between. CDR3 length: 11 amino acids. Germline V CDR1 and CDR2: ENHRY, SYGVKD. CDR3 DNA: TGTGCCATCAGTCACGGGTACGAGCAGTACTTC. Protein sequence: CAISHGYEQYF.

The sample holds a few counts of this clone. Here the CDR3 DNA reads TGTGCCAGCAGGCCCGGGACAGGTCTCTACGAGCAGTACTTC. Amino acid sequence: CASRPGTGLYEQYF. The chain joins TRBV27 to TRBJ2-7; 8 nucleotides align to TRBD1. This CDR3 is built from 14 residues. The J segment lost 3 bases and the V segment lost 6 bases, leaving 7 bases of the junction unmatched. Germline CDR1 is MNHEY and CDR2 is SMNVEV (reference sequence).

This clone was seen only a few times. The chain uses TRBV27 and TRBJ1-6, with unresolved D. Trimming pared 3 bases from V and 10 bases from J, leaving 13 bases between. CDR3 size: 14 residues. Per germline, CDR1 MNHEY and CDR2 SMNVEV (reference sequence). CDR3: CASSLFPTQSPLHF. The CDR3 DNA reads TGTGCCAGCAGTTTGTTCCCTACCCAATCACCCCTCCACTTT.

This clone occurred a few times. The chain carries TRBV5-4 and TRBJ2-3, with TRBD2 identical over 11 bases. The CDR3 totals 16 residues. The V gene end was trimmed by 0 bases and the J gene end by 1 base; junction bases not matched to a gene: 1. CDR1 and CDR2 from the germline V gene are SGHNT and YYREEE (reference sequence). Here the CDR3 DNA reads TGTGCCAGCAGCTTGGAACTAGCGGGAGGCACAGATACGCAGTATTTT. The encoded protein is CASSLELAGGTDTQYF.

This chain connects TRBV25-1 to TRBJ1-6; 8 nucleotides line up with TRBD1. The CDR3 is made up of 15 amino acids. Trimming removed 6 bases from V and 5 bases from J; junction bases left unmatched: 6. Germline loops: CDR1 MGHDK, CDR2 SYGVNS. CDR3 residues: CASSPGQGDNSPLHF. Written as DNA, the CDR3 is TGTGCCAGCAGCCCCGGACAGGGTGATAATTCACCCCTCCACTTT.

DNA of the CDR3: TGTGCCTGGAACAGGGGTGATCAGCCCCAGCATTTT. This gives the protein CAWNRGDQPQHF. V usage is TRBV30 and J usage is TRBJ1-5, with 7 bases that match TRBD1. The V and J ends lost 4 bases and 5 bases, in that order; junction bases with no gene match: 2. The CDR3 has 12 residues. CDR1 is GTSNPN and CDR2 is SVGIG in the germline V gene (reference sequence). The full variable domain, completed using reference TRBV30 and TRBJ1-5, is SQTIHQWPATLVQPVGSPLSLECTVEGTSNPNLYWYRQAAGRGLQLLFYSVGIGQISSEVPQNLSASRPQDRQFILSSKKLLLSDSGFYLCAWNRGDQPQHFGDGTRLSIL.

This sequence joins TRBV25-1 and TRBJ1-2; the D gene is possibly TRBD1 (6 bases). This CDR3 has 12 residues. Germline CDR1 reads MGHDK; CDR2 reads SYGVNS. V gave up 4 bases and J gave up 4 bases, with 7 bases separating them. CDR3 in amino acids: CASSADSYGYTF. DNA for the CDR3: TGTGCCAGCAGTGCGGACAGCTATGGCTACACCTTC.

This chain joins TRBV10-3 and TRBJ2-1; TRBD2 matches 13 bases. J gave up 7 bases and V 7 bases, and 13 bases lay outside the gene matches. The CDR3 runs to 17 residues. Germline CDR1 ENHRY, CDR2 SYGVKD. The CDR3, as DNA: TGTGCCATCAAAGGAGCCGAAGGGACTAGCGGGGAAAATGAGCAGTTCTTC. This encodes CAIKGAEGTSGENEQFF.

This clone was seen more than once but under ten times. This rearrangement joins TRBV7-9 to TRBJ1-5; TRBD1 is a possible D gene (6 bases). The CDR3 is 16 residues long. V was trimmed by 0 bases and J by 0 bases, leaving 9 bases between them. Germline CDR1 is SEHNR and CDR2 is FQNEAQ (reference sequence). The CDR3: CASSLAGTISNQPQHF. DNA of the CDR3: TGTGCCAGCAGCTTAGCGGGGACAATTAGCAATCAGCCCCAGCATTTT. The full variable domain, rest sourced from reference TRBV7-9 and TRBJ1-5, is DTGVSQNPRHKITKRGQNVTFRCDPISEHNRLYWYRQTLGQGPEFLTYFQNEAQLEKSRLLSDRFSAERPKGSFSTLEIQRTEQGDSAMYLCASSLAGTISNQPQHFGDGTRLSIL.

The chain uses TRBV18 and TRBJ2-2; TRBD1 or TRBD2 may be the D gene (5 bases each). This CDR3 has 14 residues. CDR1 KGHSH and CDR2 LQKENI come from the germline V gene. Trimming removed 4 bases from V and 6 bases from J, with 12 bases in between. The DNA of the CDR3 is TGTGCCAGCTCACAGACACCGGGACCCGGGGAGCTGTTTTTT. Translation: CASSQTPGPGELFF.

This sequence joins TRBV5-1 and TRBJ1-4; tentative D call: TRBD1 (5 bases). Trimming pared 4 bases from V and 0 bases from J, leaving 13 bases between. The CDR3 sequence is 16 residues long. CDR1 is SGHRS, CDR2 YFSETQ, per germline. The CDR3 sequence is CASSPGTAATNEKLFF. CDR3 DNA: TGCGCCAGCAGCCCCGGGACGGCAGCAACTAATGAAAAACTGTTTTTT. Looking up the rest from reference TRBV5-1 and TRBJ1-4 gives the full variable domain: KAGVTQTPRYLIKTRGQQVTLSCSPISGHRSVSWYQQTPGQGLQFLFEYFSETQRNKGNFPGRFSGRQFSNSRSEMNVSTLELGDSALYLCASSPGTAATNEKLFFGSGTQLSVL.

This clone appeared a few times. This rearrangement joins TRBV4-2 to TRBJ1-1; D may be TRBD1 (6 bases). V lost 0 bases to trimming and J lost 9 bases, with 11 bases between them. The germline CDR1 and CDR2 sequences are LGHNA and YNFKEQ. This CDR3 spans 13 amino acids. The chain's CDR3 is CASSQDRWGQAFF. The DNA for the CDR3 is TGTGCCAGCAGCCAAGATCGATGGGGGCAAGCTTTCTTT.

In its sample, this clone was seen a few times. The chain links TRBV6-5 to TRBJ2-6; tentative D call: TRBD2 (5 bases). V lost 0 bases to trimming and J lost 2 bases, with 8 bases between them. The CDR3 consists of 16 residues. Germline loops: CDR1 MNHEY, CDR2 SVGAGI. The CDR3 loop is CASSYSGITGANVLTF. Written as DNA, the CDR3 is TGTGCCAGCAGTTACTCCGGGATTACTGGGGCCAACGTCCTGACTTTC.

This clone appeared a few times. CDR3 region: CASLRAANTEAFF. CDR3 nucleotides: TGTGCCAGCTTGAGGGCGGCGAACACTGAAGCTTTCTTT. This rearrangement joins TRBV6-5 to TRBJ1-1, with D hard to call. V lost 8 bases and J lost 1, with 11 bases in between. This CDR3 has 13 residues. Germline assignment: CDR1 MNHEY and CDR2 SVGAGI.